Following are 10 T cell receptor beta chains from one sample sequenced in a study of regulatory T cells in long-lasting Graves disease. Construction of the TCR beta libraries employed iRepertoire HTBI primers in conjunction with Arm-PCR of CDR3 regions. TCRdb reanalysed the multiplex PCR reads using MiXCR and keeps one entry per CDR3 protein. The table shows 380,000 or so distinct CDR3 sequences, with 16% occurring only once. Time point defined: newly diagnosed GD, antithyroid drugs for less than 3 months. Construction of the TCR library relied on RNA isolated from PBMCs. This sample was also put to use in a study of T cells in Graves' hyperthyroidism and ophthalmopathy.

Sequenced material: peripheral blood mononuclear cells (PBMCs), taken at new diagnosis, from a patient treated with antithyroid drugs. The receptors come from a woman aged 18-29 years with Graves disease.

This clonotype showed up just a few times. The chain joins TRBV6-2 or TRBV6-3 to TRBJ2-1; TRBD2 matches 9 bases. V was clipped by 0 bases and J by 8 bases; unmatched bases: 14. The germline V gene encodes CDR1 MNHEY and CDR2 SVGEGT. The CDR3 spans 18 residues. The CDR3, as DNA: TGTGCCAGCAGTTACTCGCGGCAGTCTAGCGGGGCCCCCCATGAGCAGTTCTTC. It yields the protein CASSYSRQSSGAPHEQFF.

The chain carries TRBV14 and TRBJ2-1; 10 bases are a match to TRBD2. The trim removed 2 bases at V and 0 bases at J, leaving 1 base unmatched. The CDR3 consists of 16 residues. Per germline, CDR1 SGHDN and CDR2 FVKESK. The CDR3 DNA reads as TGTGCCAGCAGCCAATCTAGCGGGGGCTCCTACAATGAGCAGTTCTTC. As protein: CASSQSSGGSYNEQFF.

The rearrangement joins TRBV6-1 to TRBJ2-2, with D maybe TRBD1 (5 bases). In germline, CDR1 is MNHNS, CDR2 SASEGT. Trimming took 6 bases from V and 3 from J, leaving 17 bases between them. CDR3 size: 16 residues. The CDR3: CASSLAPRDHTGELFF. The CDR3 DNA reads as TGTGCCAGCAGCTTGGCCCCCAGGGATCACACCGGGGAGCTGTTTTTT.

The chain uses TRBV24-1 and TRBJ2-3; D gene ambiguous. The germline CDR1 and CDR2 sequences are KGHDR and SFDVKD. CDR3 length: 12 amino acids. V was shortened by 4 bases and J by 6 bases, with 7 bases between the two germline ends. The CDR3 region is CATSDGWDTQYF. CDR3 DNA: TGTGCCACCAGTGACGGCTGGGATACGCAGTATTTT.

This clonotype was observed a handful of times. The chain links TRBV12-3 or TRBV12-4 to TRBJ1-5; D is possibly TRBD1 (5 bases). The CDR3 consists of 14 residues. V was pared by 5 bases and J by 3 bases, with 11 bases between. The CDR3 reads CASSKQETNQPQHF. The CDR3 region has the DNA TGTGCCAGCAGTAAACAGGAGACCAATCAGCCCCAGCATTTT.

The chain uses TRBV7-9 and TRBJ2-2; D gene ambiguous. Germline values: CDR1 SEHNR, CDR2 FQNEAQ (reference sequence). The CDR3 covers 15 residues. The ends were cut back, 1 base at V and 0 bases at J, with 6 bases in the middle. The CDR3 is CASSLVDPNTGELFF. The CDR3 DNA reads TGTGCCAGCAGCTTAGTGGATCCGAACACCGGGGAGCTGTTTTTT.

This clonotype has ten or more counts. The chain employs TRBV18 and TRBJ2-6; 11 nucleotides align to TRBD1. J was trimmed by 2 bases and V by 5 bases; bases with no gene match: 8. The CDR3 has 18 residues. From germline, CDR1 is KGHSH and CDR2 LQKENI. CDR3: CASSARTGGSTGANVLTF. The CDR3 DNA reads as TGTGCCAGCTCAGCTCGGACAGGGGGCTCCACTGGGGCCAACGTCCTGACTTTC.

This clonotype turned up a few times. The J gene is TRBJ1-2, the V gene TRBV29-1; no firm D call. Germline-derived CDR1 and CDR2 are SQVTM and ANQGSEA. Trimming took 6 bases from V and 2 from J, leaving 16 bases between them. The CDR3 totals 14 residues. The CDR3 region has the DNA TGCAGCGTCCACATGGTGTCTGAAAACTATGGCTACACCTTC. It is translated as CSVHMVSENYGYTF.

Ten or more counts support this clonotype. V and J are TRBV9 and TRBJ2-7; TRBD2 matches 7 bases. V lost 0 bases, J lost 2 bases, and 2 bases stayed unmatched. This CDR3 is 14 amino acids long. Germline V gene data show CDR1 as SGDLS and CDR2 as YYNGEE. CDR3 protein: CASSVGGGPYEQYF. The CDR3 DNA follows: TGTGCCAGCAGCGTAGGGGGAGGGCCCTACGAGCAGTACTTC.

This clonotype appeared a few times. The V call is TRBV10-3, the J call TRBJ2-3; 8 bases map to TRBD2. V was pared by 3 bases and J by 2 bases, with 7 bases of the junction left unmatched. The CDR3 extends over 16 amino acids. Germline values: CDR1 ENHRY, CDR2 SYGVKD. CDR3 region: CAISEGREENTDTQYF. The DNA of the CDR3 is TGTGCCATCAGTGAAGGGCGGGAGGAAAACACAGATACGCAGTATTTT.